These T cell receptor beta chains were read from a single sample in a study of blood T cell repertoires in COVID-19. Only in-frame clones appear in the TCRdb table, and some are missing; sequencing was by immunoSEQ multiplex PCR. The table has under 300,000 clones, 70% to 90% seen once. The sample was peripheral blood. The receptors shown here come from a woman aged 40 to 55 who had recovered from COVID-19. Each CDR3 is given with its conserved first and last residue. The D gene is left open where the match is weak. Clone size is stated in some rows and not others, as once, few, many or a class when expanded.

clone_size	d_call	v_call	j_call	cdr3_aa	cdr3_nt
.	TRBD1	TRBV9	TRBJ1-4	CASSVGDSGWGNEKLFF	TGTGCCAGCAGCGTAGGGGACAGCGGGTGGGGTAATGAAAAACTGTTTTTT
.	TRBD1	TRBV11-3	TRBJ2-2	CASSVRPGQGGTGELFF	TGTGCCAGCAGCGTCAGGCCGGGACAGGGTGGGACCGGGGAGCTGTTTTTT
.	.	TRBV29-1	TRBJ2-3	CSVGGGVGTTQYF	TGCAGCGTGGGGGGTGGAGTGGGGACCACGCAGTATTTT
.	TRBD2	TRBV16	TRBJ2-7	CASSHGVAGYEQYF	TGTGCCAGCAGCCATGGCGTAGCGGGGTACGAGCAGTACTTC
.	.	TRBV10-3	TRBJ1-5	CAISAREGNQPQHF	TGTGCCATCAGTGCCCGAGAGGGCAATCAGCCCCAGCATTTT
.	.	TRBV9	TRBJ1-1	CASSPDTYTEAFF	TGTGCCAGCAGCCCGGACACCTACACTGAAGCTTTCTTT
.	.	TRBV7-3	TRBJ2-4	CASSLTPGAKNIQYF	TGTGCCAGCAGCTTAACTCCGGGGGCCAAAAACATTCAGTACTTC
.	TRBD1	TRBV9	TRBJ2-1	CASSVGPGGDNEQFF	TGTGCCAGCAGCGTAGGGCCAGGGGGTGACAATGAGCAGTTCTTC
.	.	TRBV5-5	TRBJ1-2	CASSLAGGGYTF	TGTGCCAGCAGCTTGGCGGGCGGGGGCTACACCTTC
once	.	TRBV27	TRBJ1-2	CASSAGGGAYGYTF	TGTGCCAGCAGCGCAGGTGGGGGGGCCTATGGCTACACCTTC
.	TRBD1	TRBV5-1	TRBJ2-5	CASSMDRGGGGPEETQYF	TGCGCCAGCAGCATGGACAGGGGAGGAGGCGGACCGGAAGAGACCCAGTACTTC
.	.	TRBV2	TRBJ2-1	CASSTSTSSSSYNEQFF	TGTGCCAGCAGCACTTCCACTAGCTCGTCCTCCTACAATGAGCAGTTCTTC
.	.	TRBV6-5	TRBJ1-2	CASSYGDSPTGGYTF	TGTGCCAGCAGTTACGGTGACAGCCCGACGGGTGGCTACACCTTC
.	TRBD1	TRBV5-5	TRBJ1-2	CASSRRDRRYTF	TGTGCCAGCAGCAGAAGGGACAGGCGATACACCTTC
.	.	TRBV7-9	TRBJ1-4	CASSLAGVGATNEKLFF	TGTGCCAGCAGCCTCGCGGGGGTGGGGGCAACTAATGAAAAACTGTTTTTT
.	.	TRBV7-2	TRBJ1-3	CASSFYGSGNTIYF	TGTGCCAGCAGCTTCTACGGCTCTGGAAACACCATATATTTT
.	.	TRBV3-1/TRBV3-2	TRBJ1-1	CASSQAGARTEAFF	TGTGCCAGCAGCCAGGCAGGGGCGAGGACTGAAGCTTTCTTT
.	.	TRBV5-1	TRBJ2-5	CASSSAGQQTQYF	TGCGCCAGCAGCTCCGCGGGCCAACAGACCCAGTACTTC
.	.	TRBV27	TRBJ2-3	CASSPPRVVNTDTQYF	TGTGCCAGCAGTCCCCCCCGGGTGGTAAACACAGATACGCAGTATTTT
.	.	TRBV21-1	TRBJ1-1	CASRPGLRGGENTEAFF	TGTGCCAGCCGACCAGGGCTAAGAGGGGGGGAGAACACTGAAGCTTTCTTT
.	TRBD1	TRBV27	TRBJ2-4	CASSSHAPHGTALPGAKNIQYF	TGTGCCAGCAGTTCTCACGCCCCCCACGGGACAGCCTTACCGGGTGCCAAAAACATTCAGTACTTC
.	TRBD2	TRBV3-1/TRBV3-2	TRBJ2-7	CASSPRTSGTYEQYF	TGTGCCAGCAGCCCCCGGACTAGCGGCACCTACGAGCAGTACTTC
.	TRBD2	TRBV6-5	TRBJ2-7	CASRPPGGRVYEQYF	TGTGCCAGCAGACCCCCTGGCGGGAGGGTCTACGAGCAGTACTTC
once	.	TRBV4-3	TRBJ2-7	CASSQDLGGAYEQYF	TGCGCCAGCAGCCAAGATCTAGGGGGGGCATACGAGCAGTACTTC
.	.	TRBV5-4	TRBJ1-2	CASRTGDSWGHGYTF	TGTGCCAGCAGGACGGGGGACTCCTGGGGCCATGGCTACACCTTC
.	TRBD2	TRBV5-1	TRBJ2-2	CASSRTIAGASNTGELFF	TGCGCCAGCAGCCGTACAATAGCGGGAGCCTCGAACACCGGGGAGCTGTTTTTT
few	TRBD1	TRBV5-4	TRBJ2-3	CASSRQGALTDTQYF	TGTGCCAGCAGCCGACAGGGGGCCCTAACAGATACGCAGTATTTT
.	.	TRBV7-6	TRBJ2-1	CASSLGSVSSYNEQFF	TGTGCCAGCAGCTTAGGGTCCGTGAGCTCCTACAATGAGCAGTTCTTC
.	TRBD1	TRBV2	TRBJ1-6	CASTRDRGSSPLHF	TGTGCCAGCACCCGGGACAGGGGTAGTTCACCCCTCCACTTT
.	TRBD1	TRBV6-5	TRBJ2-2	CAIPDRGRTGELFF	TGTGCCATCCCCGACAGGGGTAGGACCGGGGAGCTGTTTTTT
.	.	TRBV14	TRBJ2-3	CASSRFRADTQYF	TGTGCCAGCAGCCGGTTTCGGGCAGATACGCAGTATTTT
few	TRBD2	TRBV30	TRBJ2-7	CACFSGSPHEQYF	TGTGCCTGCTTTAGCGGGAGCCCCCACGAGCAGTACTTC
.	TRBD2	TRBV7-9	TRBJ2-1	CASSHSGRNEQFF	TGTGCCAGCAGCCATAGCGGGAGGAATGAGCAGTTCTTC
.	TRBD1	TRBV29-1	TRBJ1-2	CSVGIGGARYGYTF	TGCAGCGTTGGTATAGGGGGCGCAAGGTATGGCTACACCTTC
.	TRBD1	TRBV6-5	TRBJ1-6	CASRQGALGNSPLHF	TGTGCCAGCAGACAGGGGGCGTTGGGAAATTCACCCCTCCACTTT
.	TRBD2	TRBV30	TRBJ2-1	CAWRPGLAVSYNEQFF	TGTGCCTGGAGGCCCGGACTAGCGGTCTCCTACAATGAGCAGTTCTTC
.	.	TRBV5-1	TRBJ2-1	CASSPRDSGNEQFF	TGCGCCAGCAGCCCAAGGGACTCGGGCAATGAGCAGTTCTTC
few	TRBD1	TRBV7-2	TRBJ1-4	CASSPRDRLYEKLFF	TGTGCCAGCAGCCCCCGGGACAGGCTATATGAAAAACTGTTTTTT
.	.	TRBV9	TRBJ2-3	CASSARVGSTDTQYF	TGTGCCAGCAGCGCCAGGGTAGGCAGCACAGATACGCAGTATTTT
.	TRBD1	TRBV10-3	TRBJ2-7	CAITPGTAYEQYF	TGTGCCATCACCCCCGGGACAGCCTACGAGCAGTACTTC
.	.	TRBV10-3	TRBJ2-7	CAISTPSRGWVEQYF	TGTGCCATCAGCACCCCGAGCCGGGGGTGGGTCGAGCAGTACTTC
.	.	TRBV5-6	TRBJ2-5	CASSVRRGGREETQYF	TGTGCCAGCAGCGTAAGGAGGGGAGGAAGGGAAGAGACCCAGTACTTC
.	.	TRBV30	TRBJ1-5	CAWNRGGGNQPQHF	TGTGCCTGGAACCGCGGCGGGGGTAATCAGCCCCAGCATTTT
many	TRBD1	TRBV19	TRBJ1-5	CASSIGTGGGQPQHF	TGTGCCAGTAGTATCGGGACAGGGGGCGGGCAGCCCCAGCATTTT
few	.	TRBV7-2	TRBJ1-3	CASSLVGQLRAGNTIYF	TGTGCCAGCAGCTTAGTCGGACAACTAAGGGCCGGAAACACCATATATTTT
.	.	TRBV7-9	TRBJ1-2	CASTRAGGYTF	TGTGCCAGCACCCGGGCGGGAGGCTACACCTTC
.	TRBD2	TRBV9	TRBJ2-6	CASSARLAGGPGANVLTF	TGTGCCAGCAGCGCCAGACTAGCGGGAGGGCCTGGGGCCAACGTCCTGACTTTC
once	TRBD1	TRBV24-1	TRBJ2-2	CATSDPTGAGELFF	TGTGCCACCAGTGACCCCACAGGGGCCGGGGAGCTGTTTTTT
.	.	TRBV27	TRBJ2-7	CASRIGGPGEQYF	TGTGCCAGCAGAATCGGGGGTCCGGGGGAGCAGTACTTC